Included here is one TCR beta chain sequence, with context. Which antigen it targets is not known. It has no much larger one-base neighbor in the sample; base qualities were not kept. The data were obtained in a study of T cell changes during pregnancy in multiple sclerosis (dated by TCRdb to between 2017 and 2020). For the wider study: The study examined how the T cell repertoire changed over the course of pregnancy in women with multiple sclerosis.

V lost 4 bases and J lost 3 bases, and the count of bases not matched to a germline gene is 4. The germline V gene sets CDR1 to MNHEY and CDR2 to SVGAGI. Spanning cysteine to phenylalanine, the CDR3 consists of 14 amino acids. The kept DNA is CDR3 alone, 42 bases in frame from the first base. The receptor library was made with the immunoSEQ multiplex PCR assay. The immuneACCESS repertoire file appears here via TCRdb, limited to in-frame rearrangements. These files lack a portion of the clones; in checked studies, under half of the deficit traces to unresolved V genes, and the cause of the others is not known. Within this sample are 40,000 to 55,000 clones, with roughly 89% of them counted one time only. The ten most abundant clones make up approximately 0.5% of the sample.

This receptor was obtained from a female donor with multiple sclerosis, enrolled in a pregnancy study. Recombination joined TRBV6-5 with TRBJ2-7, with 9 central nucleotides matching TRBD1. The sample was CD4+ T cells from peripheral blood mononuclear cells, taken in the first trimester of pregnancy. In nucleotides, the sequence is TGTGCCAGCAGTTCTACGGACAGGGGCTACGAGCAGTACTTC. This sequence encodes CASSSTDRGYEQYF.